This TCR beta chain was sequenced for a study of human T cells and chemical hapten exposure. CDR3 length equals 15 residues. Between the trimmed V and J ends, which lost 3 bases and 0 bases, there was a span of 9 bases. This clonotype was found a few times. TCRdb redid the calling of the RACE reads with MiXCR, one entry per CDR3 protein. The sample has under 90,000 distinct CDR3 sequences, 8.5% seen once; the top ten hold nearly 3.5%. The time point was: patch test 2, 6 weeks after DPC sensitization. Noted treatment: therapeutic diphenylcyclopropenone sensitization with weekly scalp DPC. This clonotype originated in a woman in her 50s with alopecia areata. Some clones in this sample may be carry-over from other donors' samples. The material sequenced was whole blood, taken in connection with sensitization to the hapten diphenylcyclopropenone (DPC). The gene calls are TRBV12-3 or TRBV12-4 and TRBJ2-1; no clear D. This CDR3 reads CASSLEVSSYNEQFF. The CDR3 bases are TGTGCCAGCAGTTTGGAAGTGAGCTCCTACAATGAGCAGTTCTTC.